This TCR beta chain derives from a study of OX40 agonist ivuxolimab in advanced cancers. The junction had 11 bases not matched to a gene; V was cut back by 6 bases and J by 4 bases. The CDR3 extends over 15 amino acids. Per the germline V gene, CDR1 is MNHNY and CDR2 is SVGAGI (reference sequence). Profiled with immunoSEQ multiplex PCR; TCRdb holds only in-frame clones, not every one. The repertoire holds around 60,000 clones, with about four fifths as singletons. The chain combines TRBV6-6 with TRBJ1-2, with 7 bases lining up with TRBD1. The source was CD4+ or CD8+ T cells sorted from blood, collected in a trial of the OX40 agonist ivuxolimab. This clonotype originated in an adult with an advanced solid tumor such as melanoma, head and neck, liver or kidney cancer. The CDR3 DNA reads as TGTGCCAGCAGCCGACAGGGTGGGAGCGTCTATGGCTACACCTTC. It encodes CASSRQGGSVYGYTF.